This T cell receptor beta chain was sequenced for a study of blood T cell repertoires in COVID-19. The method was immunoSEQ multiplex PCR; TCRdb's version includes in-frame clones alone and lacks a portion of them. Here the sample spans 40,000 to 50,000 clones, roughly nine tenths being singletons. This CDR3 is 13 amino acids long. Trimming left V 5 bases short and J 6 bases short, with 8 bases between. Per germline, CDR1 SEHNR and CDR2 FQNEAQ (reference sequence). The chain has TRBV7-9 and TRBJ1-6, with D tentatively TRBD1 (5 bases). The sequencing sample was made of peripheral blood. The source of this sequence is a man aged 70-80 years with active COVID-19. DNA for the CDR3: TGTGCCAGCAGCCCGGGACTTAATTCACCCCTCCACTTT. Residues: CASSPGLNSPLHF.